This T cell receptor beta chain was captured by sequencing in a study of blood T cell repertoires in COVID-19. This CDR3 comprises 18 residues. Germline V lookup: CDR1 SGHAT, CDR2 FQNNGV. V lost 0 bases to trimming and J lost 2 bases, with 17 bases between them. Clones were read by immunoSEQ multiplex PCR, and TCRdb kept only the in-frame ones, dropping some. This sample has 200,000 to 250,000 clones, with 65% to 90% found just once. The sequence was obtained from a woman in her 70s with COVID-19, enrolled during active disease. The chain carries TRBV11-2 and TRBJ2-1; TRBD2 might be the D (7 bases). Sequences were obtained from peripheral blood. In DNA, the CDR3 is TGTGCCAGCAGCTTAGAAGGAGGTTTGGGGGGGCCCTACAATGAGCAGTTCTTC. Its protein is CASSLEGGLGGPYNEQFF. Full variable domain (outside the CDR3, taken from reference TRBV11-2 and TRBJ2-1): EAGVAQSPRYKIIEKRQSVAFWCNPISGHATLYWYQQILGQGPKLLIQFQNNGVVDDSQLPKDRFSAERLKGVDSTLKIQPAKLEDSAVYLCASSLEGGLGGPYNEQFFGPGTRLTVL.